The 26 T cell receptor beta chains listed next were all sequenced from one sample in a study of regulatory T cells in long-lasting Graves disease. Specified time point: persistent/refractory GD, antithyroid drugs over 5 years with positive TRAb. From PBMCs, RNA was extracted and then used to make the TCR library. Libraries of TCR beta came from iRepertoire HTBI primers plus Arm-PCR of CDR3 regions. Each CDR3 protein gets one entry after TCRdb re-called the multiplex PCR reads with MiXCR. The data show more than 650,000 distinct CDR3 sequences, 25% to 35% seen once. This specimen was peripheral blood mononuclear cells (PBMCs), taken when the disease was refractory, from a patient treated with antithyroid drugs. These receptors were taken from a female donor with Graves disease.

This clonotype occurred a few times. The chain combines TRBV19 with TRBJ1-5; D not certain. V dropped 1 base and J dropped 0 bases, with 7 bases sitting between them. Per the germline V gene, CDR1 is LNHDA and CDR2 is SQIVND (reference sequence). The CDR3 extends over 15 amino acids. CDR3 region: CASSIAQYSNQPQHF. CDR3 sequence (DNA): TGTGCCAGTAGTATAGCCCAGTATAGCAATCAGCCCCAGCATTTT.

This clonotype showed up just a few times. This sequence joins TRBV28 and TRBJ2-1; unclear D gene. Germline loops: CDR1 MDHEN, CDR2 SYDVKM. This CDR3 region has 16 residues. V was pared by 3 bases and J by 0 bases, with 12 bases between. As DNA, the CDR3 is TGTGCCAGCAGTTTTGAGACTCCTAGCTCCTACAATGAGCAGTTCTTC. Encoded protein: CASSFETPSSYNEQFF.

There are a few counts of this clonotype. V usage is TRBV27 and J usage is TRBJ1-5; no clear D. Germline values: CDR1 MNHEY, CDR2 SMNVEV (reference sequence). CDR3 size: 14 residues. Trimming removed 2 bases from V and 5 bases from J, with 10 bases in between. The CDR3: CASSLKAIHQPQHF. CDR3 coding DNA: TGTGCCAGCAGTTTAAAGGCCATACATCAGCCCCAGCATTTT.

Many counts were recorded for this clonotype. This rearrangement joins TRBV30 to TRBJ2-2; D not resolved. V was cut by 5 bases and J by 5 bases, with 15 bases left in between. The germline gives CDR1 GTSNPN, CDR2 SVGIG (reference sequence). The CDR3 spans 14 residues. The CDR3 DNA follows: TGTGCCTGGTGGCACGGGCTAGGGACCGGGGAGCTGTTTTTT. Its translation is CAWWHGLGTGELFF.

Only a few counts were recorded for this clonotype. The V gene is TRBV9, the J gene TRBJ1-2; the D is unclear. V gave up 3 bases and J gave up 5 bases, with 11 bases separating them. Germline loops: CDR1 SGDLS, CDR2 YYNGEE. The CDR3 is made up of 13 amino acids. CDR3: CASSAEGSYGYTF. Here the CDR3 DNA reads TGTGCCAGCAGCGCGGAAGGGTCATATGGCTACACCTTC.

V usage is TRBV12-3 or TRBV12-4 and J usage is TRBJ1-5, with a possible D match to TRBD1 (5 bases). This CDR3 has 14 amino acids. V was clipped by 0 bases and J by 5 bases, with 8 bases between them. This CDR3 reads CASSLAGVHQPQHF. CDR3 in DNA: TGTGCCAGCAGTTTAGCAGGGGTTCATCAGCCCCAGCATTTT.

CDR3 in amino acids: CASSLGALAGGYEQYF. In nucleotides, the CDR3 is TGCGCCAGCAGCTTGGGCGCTCTAGCGGGAGGTTACGAGCAGTACTTC. This chain links TRBV5-1 with TRBJ2-7; 11 nucleotides agree with TRBD2. The V segment lost 0 bases and the J segment 4 bases; nucleotides outside the gene matches: 6. The CDR3 is made up of 16 amino acids. Germline assignment: CDR1 SGHRS and CDR2 YFSETQ.

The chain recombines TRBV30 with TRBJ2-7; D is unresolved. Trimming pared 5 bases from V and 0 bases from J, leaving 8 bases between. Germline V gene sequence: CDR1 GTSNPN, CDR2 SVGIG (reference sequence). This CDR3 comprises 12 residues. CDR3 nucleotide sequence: TGTGCCTGGTCTACGAGCTCCTACGAGCAGTACTTC. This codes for CAWSTSSYEQYF.

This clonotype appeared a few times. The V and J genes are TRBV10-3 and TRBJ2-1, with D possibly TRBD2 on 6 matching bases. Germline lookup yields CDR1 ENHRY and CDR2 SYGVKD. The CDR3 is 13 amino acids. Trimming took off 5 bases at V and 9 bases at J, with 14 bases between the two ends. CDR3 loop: CAISSQHGSEQFF. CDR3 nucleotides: TGTGCCATCAGTTCACAACACGGGAGTGAGCAGTTCTTC.

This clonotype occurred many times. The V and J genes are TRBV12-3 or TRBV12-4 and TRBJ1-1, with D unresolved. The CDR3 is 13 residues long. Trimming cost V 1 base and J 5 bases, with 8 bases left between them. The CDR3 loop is CASSLVRATEAFF. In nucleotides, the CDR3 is TGTGCCAGCAGTTTAGTCAGAGCGACTGAAGCTTTCTTT.

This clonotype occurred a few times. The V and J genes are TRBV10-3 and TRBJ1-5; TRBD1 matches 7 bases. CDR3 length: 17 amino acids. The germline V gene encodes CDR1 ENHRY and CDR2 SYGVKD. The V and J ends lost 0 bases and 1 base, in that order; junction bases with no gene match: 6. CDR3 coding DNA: TGTGCCATCAGTGAGTCGCTATGGGACAGCAGCAATCAGCCCCAGCATTTT. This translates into CAISESLWDSSNQPQHF.

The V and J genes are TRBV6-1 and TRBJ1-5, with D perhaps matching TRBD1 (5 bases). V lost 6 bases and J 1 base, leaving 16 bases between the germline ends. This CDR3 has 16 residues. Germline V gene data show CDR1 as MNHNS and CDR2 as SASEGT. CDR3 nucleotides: TGTGCCAGCAGCCCTAAGGGGCCCCCGAGCAATCAGCCCCAGCATTTT. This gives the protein CASSPKGPPSNQPQHF.

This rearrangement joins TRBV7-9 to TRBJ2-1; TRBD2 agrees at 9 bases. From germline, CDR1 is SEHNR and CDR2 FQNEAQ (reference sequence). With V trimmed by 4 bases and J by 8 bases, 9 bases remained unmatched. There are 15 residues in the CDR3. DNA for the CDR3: TGTGCCAGCAGCTCCGTAGCGGGAGTCCGGGATGAGCAGTTCTTC. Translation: CASSSVAGVRDEQFF.

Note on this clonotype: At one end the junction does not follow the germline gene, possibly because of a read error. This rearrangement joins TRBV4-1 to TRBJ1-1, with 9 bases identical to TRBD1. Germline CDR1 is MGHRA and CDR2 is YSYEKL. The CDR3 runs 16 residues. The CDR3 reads CASSQGGQGGGTEAFF. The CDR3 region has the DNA TGTGCCAGCAGCCAAGGGGGACAGGGAGGGGGGACTGAAGCTTTCTTT.

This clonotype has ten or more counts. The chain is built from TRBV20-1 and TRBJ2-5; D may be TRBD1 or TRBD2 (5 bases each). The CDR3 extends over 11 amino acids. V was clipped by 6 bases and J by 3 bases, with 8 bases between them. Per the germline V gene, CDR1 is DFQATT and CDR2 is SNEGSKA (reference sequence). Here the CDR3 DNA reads TGCAGTGCCGGGACCAAAGAGACCCAGTACTTC. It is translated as CSAGTKETQYF.

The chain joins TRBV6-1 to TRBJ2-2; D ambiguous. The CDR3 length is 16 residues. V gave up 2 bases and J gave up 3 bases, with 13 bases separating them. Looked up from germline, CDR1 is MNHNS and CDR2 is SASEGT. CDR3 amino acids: CASSEQPSDDTGELFF. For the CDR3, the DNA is TGTGCCAGCAGTGAACAACCCTCCGATGACACCGGGGAGCTGTTTTTT.

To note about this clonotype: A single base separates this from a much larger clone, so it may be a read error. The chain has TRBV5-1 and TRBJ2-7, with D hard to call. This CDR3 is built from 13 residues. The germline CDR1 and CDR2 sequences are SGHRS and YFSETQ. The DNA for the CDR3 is TGCGCCAGCAGCTTGGCCATGTTTGGCGAGCAGTGCTTC. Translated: CASSLAMFGEQCF.

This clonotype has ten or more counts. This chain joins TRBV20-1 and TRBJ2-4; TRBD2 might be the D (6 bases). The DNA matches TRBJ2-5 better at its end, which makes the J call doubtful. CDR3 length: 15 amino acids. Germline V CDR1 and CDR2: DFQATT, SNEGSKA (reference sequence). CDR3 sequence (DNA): TGCAGTGCTACCGAGGGCGGGGTGGGGTTTTTGACCCAGTACTTC. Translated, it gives CSATEGGVGFLTQYF.

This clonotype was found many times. CDR3 in amino acids: CASRQGRYSNQPQHF. DNA of the CDR3: TGTGCCAGCAGACAAGGACGCTATAGCAATCAGCCCCAGCATTTT. V is TRBV6-1 and J is TRBJ1-5; D gene uncertain. The V gene lost 6 bases and the J gene lost 0 bases, with 12 bases spanning the gap. CDR1 MNHNS and CDR2 SASEGT come from the germline V gene. The CDR3 runs 15 residues.

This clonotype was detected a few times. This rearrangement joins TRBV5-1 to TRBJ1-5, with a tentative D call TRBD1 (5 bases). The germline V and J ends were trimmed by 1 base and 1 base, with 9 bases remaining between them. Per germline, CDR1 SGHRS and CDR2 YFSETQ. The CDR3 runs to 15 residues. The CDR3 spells CASSLMGGSNQPQHF. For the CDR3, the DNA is TGCGCCAGCAGCTTGATGGGGGGAAGCAATCAGCCCCAGCATTTT. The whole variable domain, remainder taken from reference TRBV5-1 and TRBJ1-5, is KAGVTQTPRYLIKTRGQQVTLSCSPISGHRSVSWYQQTPGQGLQFLFEYFSETQRNKGNFPGRFSGRQFSNSRSEMNVSTLELGDSALYLCASSLMGGSNQPQHFGDGTRLSIL.

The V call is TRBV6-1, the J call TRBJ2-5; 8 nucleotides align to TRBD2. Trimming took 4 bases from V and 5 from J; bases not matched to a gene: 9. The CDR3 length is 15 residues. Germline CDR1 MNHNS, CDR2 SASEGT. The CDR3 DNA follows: TGTGCCAGCAGTGCCGGACTTCGGGGGGGGGAGACCCAGTACTTC. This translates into CASSAGLRGGETQYF.

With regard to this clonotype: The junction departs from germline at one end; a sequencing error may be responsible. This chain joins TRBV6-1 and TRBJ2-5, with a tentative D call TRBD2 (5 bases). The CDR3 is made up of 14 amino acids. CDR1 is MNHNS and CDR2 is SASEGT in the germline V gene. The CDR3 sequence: CASSEMGEGETQHF. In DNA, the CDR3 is TGTGCCAGCAGTGAAATGGGAGAGGGAGAGACCCAGCACTTC.

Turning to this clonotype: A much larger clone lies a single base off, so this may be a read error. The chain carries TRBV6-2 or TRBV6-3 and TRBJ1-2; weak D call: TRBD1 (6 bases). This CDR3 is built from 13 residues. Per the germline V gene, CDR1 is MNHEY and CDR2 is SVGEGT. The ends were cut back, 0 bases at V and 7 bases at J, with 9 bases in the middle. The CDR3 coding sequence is TGTGCCAGCAGTTACTCACAGGGCTTTGGCTACACCTTC. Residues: CASSYSQGFGYTF.

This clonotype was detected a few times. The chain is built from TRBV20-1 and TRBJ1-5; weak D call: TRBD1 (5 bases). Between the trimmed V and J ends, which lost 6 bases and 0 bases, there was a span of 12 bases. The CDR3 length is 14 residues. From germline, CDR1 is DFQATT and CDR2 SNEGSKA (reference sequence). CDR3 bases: TGCAGTGCGTCCGGACATTATAGCAATCAGCCCCAGCATTTT. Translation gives CSASGHYSNQPQHF.

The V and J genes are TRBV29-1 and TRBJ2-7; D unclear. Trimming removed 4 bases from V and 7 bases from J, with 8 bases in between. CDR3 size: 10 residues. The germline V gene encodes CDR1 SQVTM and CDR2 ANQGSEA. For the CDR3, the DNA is TGCAGCGTTGGTGGCCGAGAGCAGTACTTC. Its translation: CSVGGREQYF.

The chain's CDR3 is CASSPGLTVNQPQHF. The CDR3 DNA sequence: TGTGCCAGCAGCCCGGGCCTGACTGTCAATCAGCCCCAGCATTTT. The genes are TRBV2 and TRBJ1-5; D is unresolved. This CDR3 is 15 amino acids long. CDR1 is SNHLY and CDR2 is FYNNEI in the germline V gene. V lost 6 bases, J lost 3 bases, and 15 bases lay in between. The whole variable domain, filled in from reference TRBV2 and TRBJ1-5, reads EPEVTQTPSHQVTQMGQEVILRCVPISNHLYFYWYRQILGQKVEFLVSFYNNEISEKSEIFDDQFSVERPDGSNFTLKIRSTKLEDSAMYFCASSPGLTVNQPQHFGDGTRLSIL.